This T cell receptor (beta chain) was captured in a study of monozygotic twins with inflammatory bowel disease. Overall study results and limits: Among patients, repertoires may have gained variability from differing immunosuppressive treatments.

Remarks on this clonotype: What it recognizes is unknown.

The CDR3 covers 13 residues. CDR1 and CDR2 from the germline V gene are KGHDR and SFDVKD. From the 5' RACE reads, TCRdb lists one entry per CDR3 protein and no DNA. The sample has more than 300,000 distinct CDR3 sequences. The chain has TRBV24-1 and TRBJ2-1; as DNA is missing, the TRBD1 call by TCRdb cannot be tested. The sample was blood. The TCR comes from a human donor with ulcerative colitis or Crohn's disease, or a healthy co-twin of an affected twin (not recorded which). This chain's CDR3 is CATRSHRGNEQFF.